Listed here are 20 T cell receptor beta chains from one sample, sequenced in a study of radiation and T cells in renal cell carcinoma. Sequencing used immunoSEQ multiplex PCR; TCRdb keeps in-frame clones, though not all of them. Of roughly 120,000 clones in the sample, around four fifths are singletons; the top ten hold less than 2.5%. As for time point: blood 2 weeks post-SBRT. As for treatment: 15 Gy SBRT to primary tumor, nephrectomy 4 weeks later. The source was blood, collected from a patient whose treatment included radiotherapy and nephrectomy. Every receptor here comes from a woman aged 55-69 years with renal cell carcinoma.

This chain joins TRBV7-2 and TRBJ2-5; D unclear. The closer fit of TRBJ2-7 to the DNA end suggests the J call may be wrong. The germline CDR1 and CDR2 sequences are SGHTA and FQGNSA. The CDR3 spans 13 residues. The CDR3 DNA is TGTGCCAGCAGCTTACAAACTTCCTACGAGCAGTACTTC. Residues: CASSLQTSYEQYF.

CDR3 loop: CSVGALRSDTQYF. DNA for the CDR3: TGCAGCGTTGGGGCCTTACGATCAGATACGCAGTATTTT. The chain employs TRBV29-1 and TRBJ2-3; D remains unclear. CDR3 size: 13 residues. Trimming removed 4 bases at V and 4 bases at J, with 12 bases between. The V gene's germline CDR1 is SQVTM and CDR2 ANQGSEA.

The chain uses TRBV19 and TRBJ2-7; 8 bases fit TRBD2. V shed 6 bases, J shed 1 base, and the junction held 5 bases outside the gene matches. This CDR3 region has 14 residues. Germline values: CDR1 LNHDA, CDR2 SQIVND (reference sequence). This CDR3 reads CASRQRESSYEQYF. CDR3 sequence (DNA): TGTGCCAGTAGACAGCGGGAGAGTTCCTACGAGCAGTACTTC.

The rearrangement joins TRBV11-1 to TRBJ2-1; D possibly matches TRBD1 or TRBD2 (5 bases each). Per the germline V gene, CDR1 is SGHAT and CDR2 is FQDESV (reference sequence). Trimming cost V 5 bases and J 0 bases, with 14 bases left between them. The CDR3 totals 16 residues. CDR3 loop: CASSLEMGRSYNEQFF. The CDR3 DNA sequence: TGTGCCAGCAGCCTCGAGATGGGACGCTCCTACAATGAGCAGTTCTTC.

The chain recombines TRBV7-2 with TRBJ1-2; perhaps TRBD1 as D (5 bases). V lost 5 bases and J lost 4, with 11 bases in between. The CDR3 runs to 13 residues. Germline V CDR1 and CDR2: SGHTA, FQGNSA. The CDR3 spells CASSNAGTYGYTF. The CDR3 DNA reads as TGTGCCAGCAGCAACGCCGGGACCTATGGCTACACCTTC.

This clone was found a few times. The CDR3 loop reads CASSPLGTGGSSGNTIYF. Written as DNA, the CDR3 is TGTGCCAGCTCACCCTTGGGGACGGGGGGATCTTCTGGAAACACCATATATTTT. The chain is built from TRBV18 and TRBJ1-3; D might be TRBD1 (5 bases). There are 18 residues in the CDR3. Germline V lookup: CDR1 KGHSH, CDR2 LQKENI. Trimming took 3 bases from V and 1 from J, leaving 19 bases between them.

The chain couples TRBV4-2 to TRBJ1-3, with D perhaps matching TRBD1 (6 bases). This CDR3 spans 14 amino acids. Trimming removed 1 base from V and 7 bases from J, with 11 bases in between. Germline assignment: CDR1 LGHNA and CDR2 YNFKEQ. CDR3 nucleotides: TGTGCCAGCAGCCAAGTTGGTCAGGGGAACACCATATATTTT. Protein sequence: CASSQVGQGNTIYF.

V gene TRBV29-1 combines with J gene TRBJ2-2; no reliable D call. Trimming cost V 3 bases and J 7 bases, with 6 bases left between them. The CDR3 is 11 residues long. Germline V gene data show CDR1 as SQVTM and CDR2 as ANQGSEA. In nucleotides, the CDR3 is TGCAGCGTTGATTTGTACGGGGAGCTGTTTTTT. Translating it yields CSVDLYGELFF.

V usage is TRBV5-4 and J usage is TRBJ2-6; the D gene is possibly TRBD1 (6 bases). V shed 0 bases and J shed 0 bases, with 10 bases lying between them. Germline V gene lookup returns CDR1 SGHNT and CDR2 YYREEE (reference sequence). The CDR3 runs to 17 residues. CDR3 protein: CASSLEGHYSGANVLTF. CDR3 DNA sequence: TGTGCCAGCAGCTTGGAGGGACACTACTCTGGGGCCAACGTCCTGACTTTC.

In DNA form, the CDR3 reads TGCGCCAGCAGCCAAGAGGACAGGCGTTTCTACGAGCAGTACTTC. This gives the protein CASSQEDRRFYEQYF. The chain employs TRBV4-1 and TRBJ2-7; 7 nucleotides match TRBD1. The CDR3 contains 15 residues. V lost 0 bases and J lost 3; bases outside the gene matches: 5. CDR1 and CDR2 from the germline V gene are MGHRA and YSYEKL.

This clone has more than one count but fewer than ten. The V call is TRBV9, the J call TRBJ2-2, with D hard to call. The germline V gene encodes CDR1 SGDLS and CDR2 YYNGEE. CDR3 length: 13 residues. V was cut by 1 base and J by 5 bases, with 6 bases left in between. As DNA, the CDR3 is TGTGCCAGCAGCGTATCGGAAACCGGGGAGCTGTTTTTT. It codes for CASSVSETGELFF.

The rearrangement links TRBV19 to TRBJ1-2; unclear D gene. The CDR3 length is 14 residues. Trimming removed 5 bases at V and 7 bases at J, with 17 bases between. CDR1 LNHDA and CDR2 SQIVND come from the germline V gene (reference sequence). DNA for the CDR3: TGTGCCAGTAGTCACCCGACGCGAACTGGTGGCTACACCTTC. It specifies CASSHPTRTGGYTF.

CDR3 nucleotides: TGTGCCAGCAGCGCCTCAACTAGCGGGGGCACCGGGGAGCTGTTTTTT. It codes for CASSASTSGGTGELFF. The chain uses TRBV9 and TRBJ2-2; 11 nucleotides align to TRBD2. Germline V CDR1 and CDR2: SGDLS, YYNGEE. The CDR3 runs to 16 residues. V lost 3 bases, J lost 4 bases, and 5 bases stayed unmatched.

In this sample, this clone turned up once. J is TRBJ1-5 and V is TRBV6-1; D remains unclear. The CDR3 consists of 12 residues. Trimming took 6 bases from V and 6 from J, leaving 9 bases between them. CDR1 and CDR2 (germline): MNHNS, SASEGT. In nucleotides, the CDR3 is TGTGCCAGCAGCCCTTTAGGTCAGCCCCAGCATTTT. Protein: CASSPLGQPQHF.

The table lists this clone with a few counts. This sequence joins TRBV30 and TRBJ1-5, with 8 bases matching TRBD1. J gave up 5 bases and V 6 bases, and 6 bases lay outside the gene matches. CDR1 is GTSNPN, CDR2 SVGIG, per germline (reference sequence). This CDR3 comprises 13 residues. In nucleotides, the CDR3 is TGTGCCTGTCAGGGGGCTTGGGATCAGCCCCAGCATTTT. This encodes CACQGAWDQPQHF.

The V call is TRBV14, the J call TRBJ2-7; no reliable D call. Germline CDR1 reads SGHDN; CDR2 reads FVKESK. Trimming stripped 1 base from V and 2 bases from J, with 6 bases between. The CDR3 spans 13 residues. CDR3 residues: CASSQALTYEQYF. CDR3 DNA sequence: TGTGCCAGCAGCCAAGCGCTAACCTACGAGCAGTACTTC.

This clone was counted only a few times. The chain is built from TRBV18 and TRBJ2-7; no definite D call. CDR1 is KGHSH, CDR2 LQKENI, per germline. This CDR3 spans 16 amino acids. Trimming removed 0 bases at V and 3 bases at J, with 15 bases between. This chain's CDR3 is CASSPPSVRFVYEQYF. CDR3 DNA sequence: TGTGCCAGCTCACCACCGTCGGTCAGGTTCGTCTACGAGCAGTACTTC.

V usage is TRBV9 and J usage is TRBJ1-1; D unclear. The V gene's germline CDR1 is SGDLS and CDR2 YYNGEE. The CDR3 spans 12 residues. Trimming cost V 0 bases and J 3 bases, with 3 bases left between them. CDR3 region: CASSVGDTEAFF. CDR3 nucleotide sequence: TGTGCCAGCAGCGTAGGCGACACTGAAGCTTTCTTT.

This chain's CDR3 is CASSLGAGVAYEQYF. The CDR3 coding sequence is TGCGCCAGCAGCTTGGGGGCAGGCGTTGCCTACGAGCAGTACTTC. The genes are TRBV5-1 and TRBJ2-7; D remains unclear. This CDR3 comprises 15 residues. V lost 0 bases to trimming and J lost 2 bases, with 12 bases between them. Germline CDR1 reads SGHRS; CDR2 reads YFSETQ.

The CDR3 is CSVERDRGLRSGYTF. CDR3 sequence (DNA): TGCAGCGTTGAGAGGGACAGGGGGCTGAGAAGTGGCTACACCTTC. This chain uses TRBV29-1 with TRBJ1-2; TRBD1 aligns across 12 bases. This CDR3 spans 15 amino acids. CDR1 and CDR2 (germline): SQVTM, ANQGSEA. With V trimmed by 3 bases and J by 7 bases, 9 bases remained unmatched.